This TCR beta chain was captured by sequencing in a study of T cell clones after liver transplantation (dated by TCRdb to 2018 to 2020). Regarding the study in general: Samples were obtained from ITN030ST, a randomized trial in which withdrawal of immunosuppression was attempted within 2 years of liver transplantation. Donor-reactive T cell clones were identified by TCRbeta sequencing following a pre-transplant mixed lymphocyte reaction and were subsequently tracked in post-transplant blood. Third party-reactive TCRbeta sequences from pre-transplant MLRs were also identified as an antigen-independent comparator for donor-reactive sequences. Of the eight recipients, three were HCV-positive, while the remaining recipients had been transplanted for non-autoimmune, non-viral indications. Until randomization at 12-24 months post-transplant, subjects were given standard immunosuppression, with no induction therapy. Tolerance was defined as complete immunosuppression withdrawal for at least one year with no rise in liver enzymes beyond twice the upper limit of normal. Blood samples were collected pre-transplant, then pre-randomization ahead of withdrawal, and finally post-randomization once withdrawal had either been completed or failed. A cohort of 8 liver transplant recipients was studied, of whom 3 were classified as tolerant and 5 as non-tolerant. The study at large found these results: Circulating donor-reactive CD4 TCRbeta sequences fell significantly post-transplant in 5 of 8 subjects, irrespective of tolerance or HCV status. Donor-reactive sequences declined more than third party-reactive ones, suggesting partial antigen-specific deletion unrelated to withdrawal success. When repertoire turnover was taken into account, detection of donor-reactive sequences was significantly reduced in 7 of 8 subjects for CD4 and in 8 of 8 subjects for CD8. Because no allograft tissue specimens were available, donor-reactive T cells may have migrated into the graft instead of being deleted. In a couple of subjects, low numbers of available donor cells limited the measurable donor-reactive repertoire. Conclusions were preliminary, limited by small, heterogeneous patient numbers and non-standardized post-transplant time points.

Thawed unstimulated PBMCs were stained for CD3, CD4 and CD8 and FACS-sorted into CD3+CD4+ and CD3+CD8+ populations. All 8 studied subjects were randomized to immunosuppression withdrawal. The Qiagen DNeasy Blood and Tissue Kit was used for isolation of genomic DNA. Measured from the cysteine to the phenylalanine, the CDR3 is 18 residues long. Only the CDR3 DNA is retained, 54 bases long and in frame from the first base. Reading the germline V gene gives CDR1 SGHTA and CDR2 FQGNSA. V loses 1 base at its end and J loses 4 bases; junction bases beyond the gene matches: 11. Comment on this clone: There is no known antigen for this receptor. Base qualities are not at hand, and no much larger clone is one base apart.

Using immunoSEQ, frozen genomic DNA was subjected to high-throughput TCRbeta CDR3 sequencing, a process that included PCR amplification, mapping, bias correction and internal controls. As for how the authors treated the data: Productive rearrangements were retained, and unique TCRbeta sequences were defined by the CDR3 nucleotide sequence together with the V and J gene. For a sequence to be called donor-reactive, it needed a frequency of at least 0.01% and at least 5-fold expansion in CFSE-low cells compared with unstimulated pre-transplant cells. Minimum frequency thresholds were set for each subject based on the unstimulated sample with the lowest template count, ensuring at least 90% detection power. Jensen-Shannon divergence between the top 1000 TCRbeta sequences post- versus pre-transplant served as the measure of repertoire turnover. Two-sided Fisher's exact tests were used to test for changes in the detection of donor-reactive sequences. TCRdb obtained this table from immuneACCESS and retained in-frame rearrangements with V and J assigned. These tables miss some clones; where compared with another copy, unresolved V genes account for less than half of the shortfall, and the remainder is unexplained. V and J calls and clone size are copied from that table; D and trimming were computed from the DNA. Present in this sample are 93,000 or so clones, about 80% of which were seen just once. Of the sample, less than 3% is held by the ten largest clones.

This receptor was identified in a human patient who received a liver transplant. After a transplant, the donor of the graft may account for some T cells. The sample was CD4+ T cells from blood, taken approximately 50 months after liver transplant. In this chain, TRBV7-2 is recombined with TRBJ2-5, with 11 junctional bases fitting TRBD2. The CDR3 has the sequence CASSLVSLAGGHRETQYF. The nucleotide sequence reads TGTGCCAGCAGCTTAGTGAGTTTAGCGGGGGGGCATCGAGAGACCCAGTACTTC.